Listed below are T cell receptor beta chains from one sample, sequenced in a study of spatial heterogeneity in lung cancer. TCRdb reprocessed the 5' RACE reads via MiXCR and lists one record per CDR3 protein. The table has 2,700 or so distinct CDR3 sequences, 5.5% to 6% seen once; the top ten hold around 19%. Sequenced material: lung tumor tissue, taken at surgery. The source of these receptors is a male donor with early-stage non-small cell lung cancer. Each CDR3 is given without its conserved first and last residue. D genes are given only for firm matches.

CDR3 length: 10; V gene: TRBV18; D gene: TRBD1; CDR3 protein: ASQGTAGELF
CDR3 length: 12; V gene: TRBV10-3; D gene: NA; CDR3 protein: AISPSDGVNEQF
CDR3 length: 12; V gene: TRBV7-2; D gene: TRBD2; CDR3 protein: ASSAPSGWDTQY
CDR3 length: 12; V gene: TRBV7-2; D gene: NA; CDR3 protein: ASSSYRVTDTQY
CDR3 length: 11; V gene: TRBV19; D gene: NA; CDR3 protein: ASSIRDGYGYT
CDR3 length: 9; V gene: TRBV20-1; D gene: NA; CDR3 protein: SARLMGGYT
CDR3 length: 11; V gene: TRBV12-3/TRBV12-4; D gene: NA; CDR3 protein: ASSPQEDQPQH
CDR3 length: 15; V gene: TRBV7-6; D gene: TRBD1; CDR3 protein: ATKSGTGRSGANVLT
CDR3 length: 12; V gene: TRBV4-2; D gene: NA; CDR3 protein: ASSQEHISTEAF
CDR3 length: 12; V gene: TRBV6-5; D gene: TRBD1; CDR3 protein: ASSLQGRGETQY
CDR3 length: 11; V gene: TRBV25-1; D gene: NA; CDR3 protein: ASSEFNSWTPN
CDR3 length: 13; V gene: TRBV12-3/TRBV12-4; D gene: NA; CDR3 protein: ASSLAPSAVETQY
CDR3 length: 13; V gene: TRBV28; D gene: TRBD2; CDR3 protein: ASSPRLAGGYEQY
CDR3 length: 13; V gene: TRBV12-3/TRBV12-4; D gene: TRBD2; CDR3 protein: ASSLGAGVTDTQY